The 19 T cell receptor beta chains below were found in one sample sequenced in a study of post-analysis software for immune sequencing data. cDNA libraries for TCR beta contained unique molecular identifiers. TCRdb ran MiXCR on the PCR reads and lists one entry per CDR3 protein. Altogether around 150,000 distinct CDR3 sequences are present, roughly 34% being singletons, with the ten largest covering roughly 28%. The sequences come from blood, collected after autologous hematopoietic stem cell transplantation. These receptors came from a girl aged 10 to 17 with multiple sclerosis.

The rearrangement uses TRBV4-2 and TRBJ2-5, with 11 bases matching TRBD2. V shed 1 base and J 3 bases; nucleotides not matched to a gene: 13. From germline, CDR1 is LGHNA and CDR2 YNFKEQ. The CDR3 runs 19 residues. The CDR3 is CASSQGRGELAGEEETQYF. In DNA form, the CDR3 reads TGTGCCAGCAGCCAAGGCCGGGGGGAACTAGCGGGGGAAGAAGAGACCCAGTACTTC.

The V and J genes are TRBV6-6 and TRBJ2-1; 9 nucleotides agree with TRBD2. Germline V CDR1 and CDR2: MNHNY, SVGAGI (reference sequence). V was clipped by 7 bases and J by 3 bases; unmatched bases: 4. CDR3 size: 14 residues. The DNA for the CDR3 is TGTGCCAGCAAGTGGACTAGCGACTACAATGAGCAGTTCTTC. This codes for CASKWTSDYNEQFF.

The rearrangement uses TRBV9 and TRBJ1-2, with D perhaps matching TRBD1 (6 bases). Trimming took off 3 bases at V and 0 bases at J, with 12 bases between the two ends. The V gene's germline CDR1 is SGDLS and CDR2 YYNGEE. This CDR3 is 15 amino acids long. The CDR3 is CASSADRQANYGYTF. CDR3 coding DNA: TGTGCCAGCAGCGCCGACAGGCAAGCTAACTATGGCTACACCTTC.

The CDR3 is CASSYPAGEWNQPQHF. CDR3 in DNA: TGTGCCAGCAGTTACCCGGCAGGGGAGTGGAATCAGCCCCAGCATTTT. V and J are TRBV6-2 or TRBV6-3 and TRBJ1-5; D may be TRBD1 (6 bases). The length of the CDR3 is 16 residues. Looked up from germline, CDR1 is MNHEY and CDR2 is SVGEGT. Between the trimmed V and J ends, which lost 2 bases and 4 bases, there was a span of 15 bases.

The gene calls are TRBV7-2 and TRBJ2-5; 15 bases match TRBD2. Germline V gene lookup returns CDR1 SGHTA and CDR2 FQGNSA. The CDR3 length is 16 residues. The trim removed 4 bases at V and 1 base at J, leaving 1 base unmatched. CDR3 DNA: TGTGCCAGCAGCTGGGGACTAGCGGGGGGCCAAGAGACCCAGTACTTC. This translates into CASSWGLAGGQETQYF.

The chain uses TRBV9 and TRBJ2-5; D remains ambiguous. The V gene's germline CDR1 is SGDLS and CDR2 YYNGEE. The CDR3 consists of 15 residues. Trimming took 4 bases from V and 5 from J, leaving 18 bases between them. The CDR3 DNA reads TGTGCCAGCAGCCCCCGAAGTCGCCCTGGGGAGACCCAGTACTTC. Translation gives CASSPRSRPGETQYF.

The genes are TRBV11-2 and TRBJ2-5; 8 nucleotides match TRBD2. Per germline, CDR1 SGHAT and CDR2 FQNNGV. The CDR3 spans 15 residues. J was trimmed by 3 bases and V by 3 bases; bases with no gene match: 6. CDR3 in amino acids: CASSLGGLVKETQYF. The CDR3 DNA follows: TGTGCCAGCAGCTTGGGGGGACTAGTTAAAGAGACCCAGTACTTC.

In DNA form, the CDR3 reads TGTGCCAGCACCCGTTTTCAGGGGGCGGGCGAGCAGTACTTC. Amino acid sequence: CASTRFQGAGEQYF. The gene calls are TRBV27 and TRBJ2-7, with 8 nucleotides matching TRBD1. Germline CDR1 and CDR2: MNHEY and SMNVEV (reference sequence). Germline trimming cut 7 bases from V and 6 bases from J; bases unmatched to any gene: 11. This CDR3 comprises 14 residues.

Written as DNA, the CDR3 is TGCGCCAGCAGCTCACGACTAGCGGGAGGGCCCGAGACCCAGTACTTC. Translation gives CASSSRLAGGPETQYF. The rearrangement links TRBV5-1 to TRBJ2-5; 14 bases are a match to TRBD2. V lost 3 bases and J lost 5; bases outside the gene matches: 6. Germline-derived CDR1 and CDR2 are SGHRS and YFSETQ. The CDR3 length is 16 residues.

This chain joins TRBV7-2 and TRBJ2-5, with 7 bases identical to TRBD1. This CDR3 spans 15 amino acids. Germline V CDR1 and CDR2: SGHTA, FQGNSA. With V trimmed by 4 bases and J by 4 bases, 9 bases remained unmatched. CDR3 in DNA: TGTGCCAGCAGCTACCTAACAGGGGCTGGAGAGACCCAGTACTTC. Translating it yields CASSYLTGAGETQYF.

The CDR3 protein is CASSRLTAPFGYNEQFF. The CDR3 coding sequence is TGTGCCAGCAGCCGTTTGACAGCGCCCTTCGGCTACAATGAGCAGTTCTTC. The gene calls are TRBV7-8 and TRBJ2-1; D might be TRBD1 (5 bases). Germline lookup yields CDR1 SGHVS and CDR2 FQNEAQ. V lost 5 bases to trimming and J lost 3 bases, with 20 bases between them. The CDR3 consists of 17 residues.

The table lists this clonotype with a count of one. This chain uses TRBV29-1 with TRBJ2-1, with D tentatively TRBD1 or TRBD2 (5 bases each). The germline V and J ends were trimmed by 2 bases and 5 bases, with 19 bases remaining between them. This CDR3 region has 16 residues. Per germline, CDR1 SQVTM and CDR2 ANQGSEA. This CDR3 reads CSVEWGWRGSHNEQFF. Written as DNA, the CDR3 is TGCAGCGTTGAATGGGGGTGGAGAGGGTCCCACAATGAGCAGTTCTTC.

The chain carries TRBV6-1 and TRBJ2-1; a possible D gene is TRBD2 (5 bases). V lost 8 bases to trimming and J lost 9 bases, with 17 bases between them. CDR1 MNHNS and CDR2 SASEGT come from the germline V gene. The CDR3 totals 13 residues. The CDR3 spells CASAELLVSEQFF. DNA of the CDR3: TGTGCCAGCGCCGAACTACTAGTGAGTGAGCAGTTCTTC.

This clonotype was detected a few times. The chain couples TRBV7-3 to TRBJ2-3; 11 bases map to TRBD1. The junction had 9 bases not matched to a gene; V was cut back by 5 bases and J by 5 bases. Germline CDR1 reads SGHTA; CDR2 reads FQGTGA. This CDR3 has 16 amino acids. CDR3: CASSTLGQGAQDTQYF. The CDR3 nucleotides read TGTGCCAGCAGCACTCTCGGACAGGGGGCGCAAGATACGCAGTATTTT. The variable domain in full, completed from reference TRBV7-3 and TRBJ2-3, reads GAGVSQTPSNKVTEKGKYVELRCDPISGHTALYWYRQSLGQGPEFLIYFQGTGAADDSGLPNDRFFAVRPEGSVSTLKIQRTERGDSAVYLCASSTLGQGAQDTQYFGPGTRLTVL.

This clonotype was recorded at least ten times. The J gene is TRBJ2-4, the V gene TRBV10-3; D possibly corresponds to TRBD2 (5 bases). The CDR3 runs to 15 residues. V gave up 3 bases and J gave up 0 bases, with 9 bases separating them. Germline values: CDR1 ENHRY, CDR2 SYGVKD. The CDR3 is CAISDSGVAKNIQYF. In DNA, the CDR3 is TGTGCCATCAGTGATTCCGGGGTAGCCAAAAACATTCAGTACTTC.

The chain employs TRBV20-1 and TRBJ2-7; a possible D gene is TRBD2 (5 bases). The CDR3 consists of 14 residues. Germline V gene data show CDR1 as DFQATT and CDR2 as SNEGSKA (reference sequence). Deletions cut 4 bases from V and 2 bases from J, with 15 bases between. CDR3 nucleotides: TGCAGTGCTATGGGAGAAGGAAATCCCTACGAGCAGTACTTC. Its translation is CSAMGEGNPYEQYF.

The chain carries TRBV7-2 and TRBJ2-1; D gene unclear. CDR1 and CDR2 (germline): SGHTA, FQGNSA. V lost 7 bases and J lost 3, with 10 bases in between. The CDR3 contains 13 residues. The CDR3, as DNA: TGTGCCAGCACCCTAAGGGACTACAATGAGCAGTTCTTC. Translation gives CASTLRDYNEQFF.

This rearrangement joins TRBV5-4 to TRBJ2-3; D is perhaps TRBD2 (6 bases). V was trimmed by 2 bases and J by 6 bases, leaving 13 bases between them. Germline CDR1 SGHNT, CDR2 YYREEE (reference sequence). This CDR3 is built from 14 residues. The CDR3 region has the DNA TGTGCCAGCAGCTTTTCCCATGGGGGGGATACGCAGTATTTT. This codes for CASSFSHGGDTQYF. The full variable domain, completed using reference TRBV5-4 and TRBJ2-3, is ETGVTQSPTHLIKTRGQQVTLRCSSQSGHNTVSWYQQALGQGPQFIFQYYREEENGRGNFPPRFSGLQFPNYSSELNVNALELDDSALYLCASSFSHGGDTQYFGPGTRLTVL.

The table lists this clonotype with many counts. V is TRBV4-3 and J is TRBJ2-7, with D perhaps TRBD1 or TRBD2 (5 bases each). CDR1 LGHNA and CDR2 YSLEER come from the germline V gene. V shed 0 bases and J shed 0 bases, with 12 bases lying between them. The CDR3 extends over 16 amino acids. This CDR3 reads CASSQDLGTISYEQYF. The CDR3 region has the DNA TGCGCCAGCAGCCAAGATTTGGGGACGATCTCCTACGAGCAGTACTTC.